Following are 15 T cell receptor beta chains from one sample sequenced in a study of blood T cell repertoires in COVID-19. The method was immunoSEQ multiplex PCR; TCRdb's version includes in-frame clones alone and lacks a portion of them. The repertoire consists of 30,000 to 40,000 clones, with 84% occurring once and the leading ten covering 1.6%. Sequences were obtained from peripheral blood. The receptor set was obtained from a man aged 60 to 69 with COVID-19, enrolled during active disease.

This rearrangement joins TRBV4-1 to TRBJ2-5, with 11 positions matching TRBD1. The CDR3 spans 16 residues. Trimming cost V 4 bases and J 2 bases; bases outside gene matches: 6. Per germline, CDR1 MGHRA and CDR2 YSYEKL. Here the CDR3 DNA reads TGCGCCAGCAGCCGGACAGGGGGCCTGTATCAAGAGACCCAGTACTTC. As protein: CASSRTGGLYQETQYF.

In its sample, this clone was seen a few times. V usage is TRBV3-1 (or the pseudogene TRBV3-2) and J usage is TRBJ1-1; TRBD1 agrees at 9 bases. Germline V lookup: CDR1 LGHDT, CDR2 YNNKEL (reference sequence). The ends lost 5 bases at V and 6 bases at J; junction bases unmatched: 7. This CDR3 has 14 residues. The CDR3 nucleotides are TGTGCCAGCAGCGCGGGACAGGGTGGCCCTGAAGCTTTCTTT. The encoded protein is CASSAGQGGPEAFF.

The chain uses TRBV11-2 and TRBJ1-1, with a weak D call TRBD1 (5 bases). Germline-derived CDR1 and CDR2 are SGHAT and FQNNGV. This CDR3 contains 15 residues. V lost 0 bases to trimming and J lost 0 bases, with 8 bases between them. The CDR3 is CASSLEPGLNTEAFF. Here the CDR3 DNA reads TGTGCCAGCAGCTTAGAGCCAGGGCTGAACACTGAAGCTTTCTTT. Supplemented by reference TRBV11-2 and TRBJ1-1, the full variable domain reads EAGVAQSPRYKIIEKRQSVAFWCNPISGHATLYWYQQILGQGPKLLIQFQNNGVVDDSQLPKDRFSAERLKGVDSTLKIQPAKLEDSAVYLCASSLEPGLNTEAFFGQGTRLTVV.

The chain combines TRBV2 with TRBJ2-1, with a possible D match to TRBD1 (6 bases). V lost 4 bases, J lost 2 bases, and 12 bases lay in between. The germline gives CDR1 SNHLY, CDR2 FYNNEI. The length of the CDR3 is 15 residues. The CDR3 sequence is CASSGEAGAYNEQFF. The CDR3, as DNA: TGTGCCAGCAGTGGTGAGGCAGGGGCCTACAATGAGCAGTTCTTC.

V and J are TRBV29-1 and TRBJ2-2; TRBD1 agrees at 7 bases. With V trimmed by 5 bases and J by 4 bases, 1 base remained unmatched. In germline, CDR1 is SQVTM, CDR2 ANQGSEA. CDR3 size: 12 residues. For the CDR3, the DNA is TGCAGCGTTTACAGGGGCACCGGGGAGCTGTTTTTT. Its translation: CSVYRGTGELFF.

The J gene is TRBJ2-7, the V gene TRBV27; 10 bases are a match to TRBD1. The V segment lost 2 bases and the J segment 7 bases; nucleotides outside the gene matches: 8. The CDR3 consists of 15 residues. CDR1 is MNHEY and CDR2 is SMNVEV in the germline V gene (reference sequence). For the CDR3, the DNA is TGTGCCAGCAGTTTACCTCCCGGGACAGGGGAAGAGCAGTACTTC. Its protein is CASSLPPGTGEEQYF.

The V gene is TRBV12-3 or TRBV12-4, the J gene TRBJ1-1, with D unclear. Trimming removed 5 bases at V and 4 bases at J, with 11 bases between. This CDR3 contains 13 residues. CDR3 region: CASSPGIATEAFF. The DNA for the CDR3 is TGTGCCAGCAGTCCGGGAATCGCCACTGAAGCTTTCTTT.

This clone was recorded once. The V and J genes are TRBV18 and TRBJ2-1, with D possibly matching TRBD2 (6 bases). V lost 5 bases to trimming and J lost 4 bases, with 12 bases between them. Germline lookup yields CDR1 KGHSH and CDR2 LQKENI. This CDR3 contains 14 residues. CDR3 sequence (DNA): TGTGCCAGCTCAGATCCCGGGGGTTACAATGAGCAGTTCTTC. Residues: CASSDPGGYNEQFF.

The chain recombines TRBV9 with TRBJ2-7, with TRBD1 identical over 11 bases. CDR1 SGDLS and CDR2 YYNGEE come from the germline V gene. The CDR3 contains 14 residues. The V and J ends lost 4 bases and 2 bases, in that order; junction bases with no gene match: 2. The DNA for the CDR3 is TGTGCCAGCAGCAGGGGACAGGGGGCCTACGAGCAGTACTTC. Encoded protein: CASSRGQGAYEQYF.

In this sample, this clone turned up a few times. The V gene is TRBV2, the J gene TRBJ1-5; unclear D gene. The germline V and J ends were trimmed by 5 bases and 2 bases, with 10 bases remaining between them. Germline values: CDR1 SNHLY, CDR2 FYNNEI. The CDR3 is made up of 14 amino acids. For the CDR3, the DNA is TGTGCCAGCAGTCGCCAGGAGGGCAATCAGCCCCAGCATTTT. Its translation is CASSRQEGNQPQHF.

V and J are TRBV5-4 and TRBJ1-5; maybe TRBD1 (5 bases). Trimming removed 4 bases from V and 6 bases from J, with 11 bases in between. CDR1 SGHNT and CDR2 YYREEE come from the germline V gene (reference sequence). The CDR3 runs 13 residues. CDR3 in amino acids: CASSLGGGQPQHF. The CDR3 DNA reads TGTGCCAGCAGCCTGGGCGGGGGTCAGCCCCAGCATTTT.

This chain connects TRBV7-9 to TRBJ1-3; D not certain. CDR3 length: 17 amino acids. V lost 4 bases to trimming and J lost 4 bases, with 20 bases between them. Germline V lookup: CDR1 SEHNR, CDR2 FQNEAQ (reference sequence). In DNA form, the CDR3 reads TGTGCCAGCAGCTGGGCAGCCTCTTCTAGCGGAGGAAACACCATATATTTT. Protein sequence: CASSWAASSSGGNTIYF.

The rearrangement joins TRBV19 to TRBJ2-5; perhaps TRBD2 as D (5 bases). Deletions cut 5 bases from V and 1 base from J, with 5 bases between. Germline lookup yields CDR1 LNHDA and CDR2 SQIVND (reference sequence). This CDR3 region has 12 residues. The CDR3 coding sequence is TGTGCCAGTAGTGAGGGCCAAGAGACCCAGTACTTC. This translates into CASSEGQETQYF.

Only one count was recorded for this clone. The J gene is TRBJ2-7, the V gene TRBV5-4; D unresolved. Germline V gene lookup returns CDR1 SGHNT and CDR2 YYREEE (reference sequence). There are 13 residues in the CDR3. V was shortened by 3 bases and J by 4 bases, with 11 bases between the two germline ends. The CDR3 DNA follows: TGTGCCAGCAGCTCGACTGACCATTACGAGCAGTACTTC. Protein: CASSSTDHYEQYF.

This chain uses TRBV3-1 (or the pseudogene TRBV3-2) with TRBJ1-4; no firm D call. Looked up from germline, CDR1 is LGHDT and CDR2 is YNNKEL (reference sequence). V was pared by 3 bases and J by 4 bases, with 9 bases between. This CDR3 comprises 14 residues. The CDR3 is CASSHSVDNEKLFF. The CDR3 nucleotides are TGTGCCAGCAGCCATTCGGTCGATAATGAAAAACTGTTTTTT.